The 9 T cell receptor beta chains listed next were all sequenced from one sample in a study of graft-versus-host responses after intestinal transplantation. Time point in this sample: postoperative day 105 after intestinal transplantation (dayNNNN = postoperative day). Graft tissue processing released intraepithelial and lamina propria lymphocytes. This table comes from immunoSEQ multiplex PCR, and its TCRdb copy is limited to in-frame clones, with some not included. There are roughly 3,600 clones in the sample; roughly 71% occur only once, and around 7% lies in the top ten. This specimen consisted of ileum tissue, obtained 105 days after intestinal transplantation. The receptor source for this set is a human patient who received an intestinal transplant, so some T cells may come from the graft donor.

The chain has TRBV28 and TRBJ2-1; D uncertain. Looked up from germline, CDR1 is MDHEN and CDR2 is SYDVKM. CDR3 length: 12 residues. Trimming removed 3 bases from V and 0 bases from J, with 0 bases in between. The CDR3 reads CASSFSYNEQFF. CDR3 sequence (DNA): TGTGCCAGCAGTTTCTCCTACAATGAGCAGTTCTTC.

This chain joins TRBV29-1 and TRBJ2-5; 8 positions agree with TRBD2. V gave up 4 bases and J gave up 2 bases; unmatched junction bases: 15. Germline-derived CDR1 and CDR2 are SQVTM and ANQGSEA. This CDR3 comprises 17 residues. The CDR3 region has the DNA TGCAGCGTTGCGGGGGTAGCGGGATTGGGAGGGCAAGAGACCCAGTACTTC. This gives the protein CSVAGVAGLGGQETQYF. Looking up the rest from reference TRBV29-1 and TRBJ2-5 gives the full variable domain: SAVISQKPSRDICQRGTSLTIQCQVDSQVTMMFWYRQQPGQSLTLIATANQGSEATYESGFVIDKFPISRPNLTFSTLTVSNMSPEDSSIYLCSVAGVAGLGGQETQYFGPGTRLLVL.

This clone was seen once. V is TRBV7-3 and J is TRBJ2-2; TRBD1 matches 7 bases. Losses at the gene ends were 1 base for V and 7 bases for J; bases not matched to a gene: 3. Germline CDR1 reads SGHTA; CDR2 reads FQGTGA. CDR3 length: 14 amino acids. CDR3 amino acids: CASSLNRGVGELFF. CDR3 bases: TGTGCCAGCAGCTTAAACAGGGGAGTCGGGGAGCTGTTTTTT.

The genes are TRBV10-1 and TRBJ1-1; D gene ambiguous. The CDR3 totals 13 residues. V gave up 5 bases and J gave up 0 bases, with 7 bases separating them. Germline V CDR1 and CDR2: WNHNN, SYGVQD (reference sequence). CDR3 region: CASSPSLNTEAFF. The CDR3 coding sequence is TGCGCCAGCAGTCCCTCCTTGAACACTGAAGCTTTCTTT.

This chain links TRBV5-1 with TRBJ1-4; weak D call: TRBD1 (6 bases). CDR3 length equals 15 residues. Germline CDR1 SGHRS, CDR2 YFSETQ. Trimming removed 7 bases from V and 0 bases from J, with 13 bases in between. The CDR3 DNA sequence: TGCGCCAGCTCCAAGGACAGTGCAACTAATGAAAAACTGTTTTTT. It encodes CASSKDSATNEKLFF.

The rearrangement joins TRBV7-9 to TRBJ2-1; no firm D call. Trimming stripped 0 bases from V and 4 bases from J, with 7 bases between. This CDR3 comprises 14 residues. Germline assignment: CDR1 SEHNR and CDR2 FQNEAQ (reference sequence). The CDR3 loop reads CASSLAAVYNEQFF. CDR3 in DNA: TGTGCCAGCAGCTTAGCGGCAGTATACAATGAGCAGTTCTTC.

Only a few counts were recorded for this clone. This chain connects TRBV27 to TRBJ2-7; 9 positions agree with TRBD1. This CDR3 is built from 16 residues. Germline CDR1 reads MNHEY; CDR2 reads SMNVEV (reference sequence). V shed 5 bases, J shed 0 bases, and the junction held 8 bases outside the gene matches. For the CDR3, the DNA is TGTGCCAGCAGTCTAAATACAGGGGGCCTCTCCTACGAGCAGTACTTC. Translation gives CASSLNTGGLSYEQYF.

CDR3: CASSPQGFGTEAFF. As DNA, the CDR3 is TGTGCCAGCAGCCCACAGGGTTTTGGAACTGAAGCTTTCTTT. J is TRBJ1-1 and V is TRBV7-3; D perhaps matches TRBD1 (6 bases). Germline V gene data show CDR1 as SGHTA and CDR2 as FQGTGA. The CDR3 is made up of 14 amino acids. V was trimmed by 5 bases and J by 5 bases, leaving 15 bases between them.

Concerning this clone: A much larger clone lies one base from this, so it may be a read error. CDR3 sequence (DNA): TGTGCCAGCAGCTTAGTTAATTCACCCCTCCACTTT. It yields the protein CASSLVNSPLHF. This chain uses TRBV11-1 with TRBJ1-6; D is uncertain. The CDR3 consists of 12 residues. The V gene's germline CDR1 is SGHAT and CDR2 FQDESV (reference sequence). The V end lost 1 base, the J end lost 6 bases, and 1 base lay between the germline ends.